What follows describes a single T cell receptor beta chain. This sample stems from a study of cytomegalovirus exposure and HLA in healthy donors. In germline, CDR1 is SGHVS, CDR2 FQNEAQ. Trimming cost V 6 bases and J 7 bases, with 15 bases left between them. The CDR3 covers 13 residues. Primers: 60 Vbeta forward and 13 Jbeta reverse. Some clones are missing from TCRdb's copy, which holds only in-frame ones; the method was immunoSEQ multiplex PCR. In the table there are 60,000 to 75,000 clones, around 74% of which are singletons. The TCR originated in a woman aged 30 to 39 in good health and CMV-seropositive. V usage is TRBV7-8 and J usage is TRBJ1-2, with D tentatively TRBD1 (5 bases). Sequencing was carried out using PBMCs. The CDR3 region has the DNA TGTGCCAGCAGTACAGGCCTCACAGGTGGCTACACCTTC. Protein product: CASSTGLTGGYTF.